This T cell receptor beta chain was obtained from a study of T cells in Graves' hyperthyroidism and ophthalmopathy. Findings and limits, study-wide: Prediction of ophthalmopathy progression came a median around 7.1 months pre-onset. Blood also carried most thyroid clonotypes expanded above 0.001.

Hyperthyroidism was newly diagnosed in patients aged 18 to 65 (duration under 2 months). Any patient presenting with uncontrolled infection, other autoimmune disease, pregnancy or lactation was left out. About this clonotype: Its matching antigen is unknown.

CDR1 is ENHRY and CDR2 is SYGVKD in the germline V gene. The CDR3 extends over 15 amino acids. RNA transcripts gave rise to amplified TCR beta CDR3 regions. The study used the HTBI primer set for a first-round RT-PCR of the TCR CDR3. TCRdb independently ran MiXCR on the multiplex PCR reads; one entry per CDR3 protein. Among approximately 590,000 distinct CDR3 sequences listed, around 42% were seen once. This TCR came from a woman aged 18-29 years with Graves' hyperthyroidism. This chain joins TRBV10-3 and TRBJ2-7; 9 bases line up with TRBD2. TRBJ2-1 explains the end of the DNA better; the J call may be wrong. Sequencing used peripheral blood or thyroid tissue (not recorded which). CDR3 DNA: TGTGCCATCAGTCCCATAGCGGGAGTCGACAATGAGCAGTTCTTC. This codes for CAISPIAGVDNEQFF.